These T cell receptor beta chains were read from a single sample in a study of cytomegalovirus exposure and HLA in healthy donors. Using immunoSEQ multiplex PCR, the repertoire was profiled, and TCRdb retains in-frame clones only, with some absent. The data show 110,000 to 150,000 clones, 65% to 85% seen once. Sample: PBMCs. The receptors come from a woman between 35 and 50 years old in good health and CMV-seropositive. The CDR3 runs from the conserved cysteine through the conserved F or W.

v_call cdr3_aa
TRBV28 CASSLSGSGSGELFF
TRBV6-6 CASSYAQRGAYEQYF
TRBV4-3 CASSIWTGATYNEQFF
TRBV6-5 CASTSGGSTEAFF
TRBV28 CASSPRDKTYEQYF
TRBV28 CASSSPTGAWGELFF
TRBV6-1 CASKRQGSNEQYF
TRBV5-5 CASSSWTGMNTEAFF
TRBV28 CASSAAGRVKNIQYF
TRBV27 CASTHQMTSGKETQYF
TRBV19 CASRPGGTYYGYTF
TRBV6-1 CASSARDKPEQYF
TRBV4-2 CASSQATALNTEAFF
TRBV9 CASSVGDRGIYGYTF
TRBV7-2 CASSFPGQGENEQYF